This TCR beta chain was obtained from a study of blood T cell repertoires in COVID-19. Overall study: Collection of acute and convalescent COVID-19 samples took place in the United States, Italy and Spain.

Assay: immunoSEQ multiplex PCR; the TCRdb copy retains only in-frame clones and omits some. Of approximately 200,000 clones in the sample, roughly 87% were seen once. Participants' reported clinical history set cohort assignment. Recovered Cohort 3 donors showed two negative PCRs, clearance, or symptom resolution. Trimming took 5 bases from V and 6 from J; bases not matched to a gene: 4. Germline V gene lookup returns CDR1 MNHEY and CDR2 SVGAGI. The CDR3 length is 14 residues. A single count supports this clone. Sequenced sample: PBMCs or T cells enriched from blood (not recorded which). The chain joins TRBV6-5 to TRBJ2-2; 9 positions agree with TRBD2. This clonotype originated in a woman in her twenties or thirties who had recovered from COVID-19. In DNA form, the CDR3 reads TGTGCCAGCAGTCGTAGCGGGAGTGCCGGGGAGCTGTTTTTT. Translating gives CASSRSGSAGELFF.